This entry describes one TCR beta chain. Its antigen is unknown. This sample was included in a study of blood T cells in healthy people across ages. Overall study: Capture via template switching afforded approximately one barcoded beta molecule per two T cells. Notes on the study in general: A roughly linear fall in TCR beta diversity per million T cells was seen with increasing age. The study found TCR beta diversity correlated strongly with naive T cell percentage.

Per the germline V gene, CDR1 is SEHNR and CDR2 is FQNEAQ (reference sequence). The CDR3 covers 14 residues. Trimming removed 0 bases from V and 4 bases from J, with 9 bases in between. Through a sample-barcoded 5' primer and a J-beta primer mix, a second PCR was run for roughly 6 to 11 cycles. Template switching added a 12-random-nucleotide identifier to every cDNA molecule. MiXCR was run by TCRdb on the 5' RACE reads, yielding one entry per CDR3 protein. This sample carries more than 1,400,000 distinct CDR3 sequences, around two fifths of them seen once, and the ten largest clones take approximately 7.9%.

The clonotype was recovered from a woman younger than 35 in good health. This chain links TRBV7-9 with TRBJ1-2; the D is unclear. Sequencing was done on a sample of blood. The CDR3 coding sequence is TGTGCCAGCAGCTTAGCGTCACCCATCTATGGCTACACCTTC. It specifies CASSLASPIYGYTF.